The 17 T cell receptor beta chains reported below all come from one sample, sequenced in a study of CD8 T cell repertoires and HIV-1 epitope variants. For these receptors, no antigen is known. Sequenced by immunoSEQ multiplex PCR; TCRdb stores in-frame clones only, minus some. This sample has 4,000 to 5,500 clones, with approximately 71% found just once. The sequenced sample consisted of cultured CD8+ T cells derived from PBMCs. These receptor sequences come from a male donor with HIV.

The chain is built from TRBV4-3 and TRBJ1-2; D not resolved. The germline V gene has CDR1 LGHNA and CDR2 YSLEER. Trimming took 0 bases from V and 0 from J, leaving 8 bases between them. The CDR3 sequence is 15 residues long. Written as DNA, the CDR3 is TGCGCCAGCAGCCAAGAGCTCGGATCTAACTATGGCTACACCTTC. Protein sequence: CASSQELGSNYGYTF.

In its sample, this clone was seen once. The chain links TRBV28 to TRBJ1-2; maybe TRBD1 (6 bases). Trimming removed 3 bases from V and 7 bases from J, with 15 bases in between. Per germline, CDR1 MDHEN and CDR2 SYDVKM. The CDR3 consists of 14 residues. The CDR3 DNA follows: TGTGCCAGCAGTTTCGCCGGACCCAGGGGTGGCTACACCTTC. Translated, it gives CASSFAGPRGGYTF.

This clone was detected only a few times. This chain connects TRBV27 to TRBJ1-2; D is unresolved. This CDR3 has 13 residues. Trimming stripped 2 bases from V and 2 bases from J, with 6 bases between. The germline gives CDR1 MNHEY, CDR2 SMNVEV (reference sequence). As DNA, the CDR3 is TGTGCCAGCAGTTTAGACGGGAACTATGGCTACACCTTC. This codes for CASSLDGNYGYTF.

V and J are TRBV30 and TRBJ1-4; D unclear. Germline V lookup: CDR1 GTSNPN, CDR2 SVGIG (reference sequence). The CDR3 contains 12 residues. V lost 0 bases to trimming and J lost 8 bases, with 7 bases between them. CDR3 sequence reads: CAWSVGEEKLFF. The CDR3 coding sequence is TGTGCCTGGAGTGTTGGTGAGGAAAAACTGTTTTTT.

About this clone: One junction end disagrees with the germline gene, perhaps due to a read error. This chain joins TRBV10-1 and TRBJ2-1; weak D call: TRBD2 (6 bases). The CDR3 spans 13 residues. Germline CDR1 WNHNN, CDR2 SYGVQD (reference sequence). CDR3 coding DNA: TGCGCGGTATGGGACTTACTGAACAATGGGCAGTTCTTC. As protein: CAVWDLLNNGQFF.

The chain employs TRBV27 and TRBJ1-2; the match to TRBD1 covers 7 bases. The trim removed 8 bases at V and 4 bases at J, leaving 19 bases unmatched. The length of the CDR3 is 17 residues. Germline CDR1 and CDR2: MNHEY and SMNVEV (reference sequence). The CDR3 loop reads CASHPHGGEGAIYGYTF. The CDR3 DNA is TGTGCCAGCCACCCTCATGGGGGTGAGGGGGCTATCTATGGCTACACCTTC.

The chain carries TRBV11-2 and TRBJ1-2, with 9 bases fitting TRBD1. Germline V lookup: CDR1 SGHAT, CDR2 FQNNGV. The CDR3 spans 15 residues. J lost 2 bases, V lost 4 bases, and 5 bases had no gene match. The CDR3, as DNA: TGTGCCAGCAGCTACTCTGGGACAGGGAACTATGGCTACACCTTC. Translating gives CASSYSGTGNYGYTF.

The V call is TRBV10-3, the J call TRBJ1-1; no clear D. The CDR3 length is 13 residues. Germline V lookup: CDR1 ENHRY, CDR2 SYGVKD. V was cut by 7 bases and J by 2 bases, with 11 bases left in between. The CDR3 is CAIKDSDNTEAFF. The CDR3 region has the DNA TGTGCCATCAAGGATTCAGATAACACTGAAGCTTTCTTT.

The chain combines TRBV5-6 with TRBJ2-7, with unresolved D. Looked up from germline, CDR1 is SGHDT and CDR2 is YYEEEE. The CDR3 length is 14 residues. The germline V and J ends were trimmed by 2 bases and 3 bases, with 12 bases remaining between them. The CDR3 DNA sequence: TGTGCCAGCAGCTTAAGTTTGGTAGACTACGAGCAGTACTTC. This gives the protein CASSLSLVDYEQYF.

The chain couples TRBV11-2 to TRBJ2-7; perhaps TRBD2 as D (6 bases). This CDR3 comprises 12 residues. CDR1 is SGHAT, CDR2 FQNNGV, per germline. V was cut by 2 bases and J by 6 bases, with 8 bases left in between. In DNA, the CDR3 is TGTGCCAGCAGCTTACGAGCGGGCGAGCAGTACTTC. This encodes CASSLRAGEQYF.

The chain employs TRBV2 and TRBJ2-3; D gene unclear. The CDR3 is 13 amino acids. V lost 9 bases, J lost 2 bases, and 12 bases lay in between. Germline CDR1 reads SNHLY; CDR2 reads FYNNEI. The CDR3 region has the DNA TGTGCCAGTGAAGGGCCTTCCACAGATACGCAGTATTTT. This sequence encodes CASEGPSTDTQYF.

The rearrangement joins TRBV7-2 to TRBJ2-7; the D gene is possibly TRBD2 (6 bases). CDR1 is SGHTA, CDR2 FQGNSA, per germline. This CDR3 comprises 16 residues. The V and J ends lost 3 bases and 4 bases respectively, with 19 bases between them. The CDR3 bases are TGTGCCAGCAGCTTTACTTCCCGGGGGAGTACGTACGAGCAGTACTTC. Translating gives CASSFTSRGSTYEQYF.

The chain joins TRBV5-6 to TRBJ2-7; 9 positions agree with TRBD1. Trimming cost V 2 bases and J 1 base; bases outside gene matches: 7. This CDR3 is 16 amino acids long. Germline-derived CDR1 and CDR2 are SGHDT and YYEEEE. CDR3 sequence (DNA): TGTGCCAGCAGCTTTACGGGACAGGGTCAGTCCTACGAGCAGTACTTC. Its translation: CASSFTGQGQSYEQYF.

The J gene is TRBJ2-3, the V gene TRBV7-9, with a tentative D call TRBD1 (5 bases). The CDR3 covers 16 residues. Trimming took off 5 bases at V and 1 base at J, with 16 bases between the two ends. Germline CDR1 reads SEHNR; CDR2 reads FQNEAQ (reference sequence). The CDR3 coding sequence is TGTGCCAGCAGCCCCGCAGGGTCCTCACGCACAGATACGCAGTATTTT. This gives the protein CASSPAGSSRTDTQYF.

This sequence joins TRBV11-2 and TRBJ2-3; D is unclear. Germline CDR1 SGHAT, CDR2 FQNNGV. The V and J ends lost 5 bases and 2 bases respectively, with 17 bases between them. The CDR3 is 16 amino acids. The CDR3 DNA sequence: TGTGCCAGCAGCACATCCGTGGCGTCAGCCACAGATACGCAGTATTTT. Translation: CASSTSVASATDTQYF.

This CDR3 reads CASARGSNEQFF. The CDR3 DNA follows: TGTGCCAGCGCCCGGGGGTCAAATGAGCAGTTCTTC. The chain is built from TRBV6-5 and TRBJ2-1; maybe TRBD2 (6 bases). V dropped 8 bases and J dropped 7 bases, with 12 bases sitting between them. This CDR3 is built from 12 residues. CDR1 is MNHEY, CDR2 SVGAGI, per germline.

The chain combines TRBV11-2 with TRBJ2-7; the D is unclear. This CDR3 is built from 13 residues. Between the trimmed V and J ends, which lost 5 bases and 7 bases, there was a span of 15 bases. Per germline, CDR1 SGHAT and CDR2 FQNNGV. The CDR3 DNA follows: TGTGCCAGCAGCCCCGGGCCTGGATTGGAGCAGTACTTC. It specifies CASSPGPGLEQYF.